These 8 T cell receptor beta chains were all obtained from the same sample, sequenced in a study of cytomegalovirus exposure and HLA in healthy donors. A multiplex PCR was run with 60 Vbeta primers and 13 Jbeta primers. Assay used: immunoSEQ multiplex PCR; TCRdb lists only in-frame clones, some missing. This sample has approximately 170,000 clones, with around 62% found just once. Sequencing used PBMCs. Every receptor here comes from a man in his forties or fifties in good health and CMV-seronegative.

The V call is TRBV7-6, the J call TRBJ2-5; a weak D match, TRBD1 (5 bases). TRBJ2-7 matches the DNA end more closely, so the J call is doubtful. The CDR3 contains 15 residues. Germline V CDR1 and CDR2: SGHVS, FNYEAQ. As DNA, the CDR3 is TGTGCCAGCAGCTTTGGGGCTGGGGAATCCTACGAGCAGTACTTC. It yields the protein CASSFGAGESYEQYF.

This chain links TRBV2 with TRBJ2-5; 7 bases match TRBD2. The J call may be in error: the DNA end matches TRBJ2-7 better. This CDR3 has 15 amino acids. From germline, CDR1 is SNHLY and CDR2 FYNNEI. In DNA, the CDR3 is TGTGCCAGCAGAGTCCGGGAGGAACCCTCCTACGAGCAGTACTTC. It codes for CASRVREEPSYEQYF.

The CDR3 loop is CASSQEVRSYYEQYF. CDR3 nucleotide sequence: TGTGCCAGCAGCCAAGAGGTCCGTTCCTACTACGAGCAGTACTTC. The V call is TRBV4-2, the J call TRBJ2-7; D is undetermined. V was shortened by 0 bases and J by 3 bases, with 12 bases between the two germline ends. From germline, CDR1 is LGHNA and CDR2 YNFKEQ. This CDR3 comprises 15 residues.

The chain couples TRBV7-9 to TRBJ2-1, with a tentative D call TRBD2 (6 bases). The germline V gene has CDR1 SEHNR and CDR2 FQNEAQ (reference sequence). Trimming left V 5 bases short and J 3 bases short, with 11 bases between. CDR3 length: 14 residues. This CDR3 reads CASSPVAVYNEQFF. In DNA, the CDR3 is TGTGCCAGCAGCCCCGTAGCGGTCTACAATGAGCAGTTCTTC.

The chain links TRBV30 to TRBJ2-3; D may be TRBD1 (6 bases). The germline V gene has CDR1 GTSNPN and CDR2 SVGIG (reference sequence). V dropped 8 bases and J dropped 3 bases, with 9 bases sitting between them. The CDR3 is 11 amino acids. CDR3 coding DNA: TGTGCCGTCCAGGGGACAGATACGCAGTATTTT. Translating it yields CAVQGTDTQYF.

V gene TRBV10-3 combines with J gene TRBJ2-2; 8 positions match TRBD2. Germline assignment: CDR1 ENHRY and CDR2 SYGVKD. The CDR3 totals 17 residues. V was pared by 7 bases and J by 1 base, with 11 bases of the junction left unmatched. CDR3 nucleotide sequence: TGTGCCATCAAAAGGGATAGCGGGACCGTGAACACCGGGGAGCTGTTTTTT. Translating gives CAIKRDSGTVNTGELFF.

The CDR3 spells CASSPGTGPPYEQYF. In DNA form, the CDR3 reads TGTGCCAGCAGCCCTGGGACAGGACCTCCCTACGAGCAGTACTTC. The genes are TRBV7-9 and TRBJ2-7; the match to TRBD1 covers 8 bases. Trimming took 5 bases from V and 2 from J; bases not matched to a gene: 8. CDR3 length: 15 residues. Germline-derived CDR1 and CDR2 are SEHNR and FQNEAQ (reference sequence).

The sample holds a few counts of this clone. Relative to the germline gene, one junction end is altered; a read error may explain this. The chain couples TRBV7-9 to TRBJ1-5; no clear D. The CDR3 is 17 amino acids. The germline CDR1 and CDR2 sequences are SEHNR and FQNEAQ (reference sequence). CDR3 bases: TGTTCCAGCAGCTTAGTCGTTTCTGGCGGCAGCAATCAGCCCCAGCATTTT. Its protein is CSSSLVVSGGSNQPQHF.